This entry features one TCR beta chain sequence. The source of the sample is a study of blood T cell repertoires in COVID-19. In the study overall: Specimens from acute and convalescent COVID-19 originated in the United States, Italy and Spain. Nucleic acid was either cDNA or gDNA, and it came from T cells, B-cell-depleted T cells, or PBMCs.

In the original processing: Scientists estimated how many nucleated cells there were by amplifying reference gene primers. Sequencing used immunoSEQ multiplex PCR; TCRdb keeps in-frame clones, though not all of them. V, J and clone size are taken as reported in that table, and D and trimming were inferred from the DNA itself. The sample consists of 68,000 or so clones, 86% of them appearing once. The V segment lost 6 bases and the J segment 2 bases; nucleotides outside the gene matches: 4. The germline V gene encodes CDR1 MDHEN and CDR2 SYDVKM. This CDR3 is built from 14 residues. The sample consisted of peripheral blood. The source of this sequence is a man aged 30 to 45 with acute or convalescent COVID-19. V is TRBV28 and J is TRBJ2-3; 8 nucleotides align to TRBD2. The chain's CDR3 is CASRIAGPTDTQYF. DNA for the CDR3: TGTGCCAGCAGAATAGCGGGACCCACAGATACGCAGTATTTT.